This T cell receptor beta chain originates from a study of T cells in narcolepsy. Study-wide results and limits: Some memory CD4+ repertoires had no autoreactive clone sequences.

A remark on this clone: Its antigen is as yet unknown.

Trimming stripped 3 bases from V and 4 bases from J, with 13 bases between. The CDR3 covers 14 residues. In germline, CDR1 is SGDLS, CDR2 YYNGEE. The table came from immunoSEQ multiplex PCR; TCRdb's copy has only in-frame clones and leaves some out. The sample lists about 24,000 clones, more than 80% occurring once. This receptor was obtained from a human donor with narcolepsy. The sample was CD45RA- memory CD4+ T cells from PBMCs. The chain uses TRBV9 and TRBJ1-2; tentatively, D is TRBD1 (5 bases). This CDR3 is CASSGIRQTYGYTF. The CDR3 DNA is TGTGCCAGCAGCGGTATAAGACAGACCTATGGCTACACCTTC.